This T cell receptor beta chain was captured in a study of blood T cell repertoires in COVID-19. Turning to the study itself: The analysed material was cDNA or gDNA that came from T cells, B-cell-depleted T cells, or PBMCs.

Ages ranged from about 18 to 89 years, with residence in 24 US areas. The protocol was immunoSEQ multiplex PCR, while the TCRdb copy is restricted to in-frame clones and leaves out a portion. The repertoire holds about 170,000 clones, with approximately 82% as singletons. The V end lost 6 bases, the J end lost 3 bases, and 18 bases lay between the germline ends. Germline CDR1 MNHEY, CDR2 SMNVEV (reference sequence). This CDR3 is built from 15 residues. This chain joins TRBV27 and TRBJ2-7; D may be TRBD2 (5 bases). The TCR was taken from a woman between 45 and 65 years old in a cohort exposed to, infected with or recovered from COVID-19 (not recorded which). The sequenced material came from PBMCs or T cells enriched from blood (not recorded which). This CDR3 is CASRQNSGIVYEQYF. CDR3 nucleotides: TGTGCCAGCAGACAAAATTCGGGGATTGTCTACGAGCAGTACTTC.